These 19 T cell receptor beta chains originate from one sample sequenced in a study of Graves' ophthalmopathy and Graves' hyperthyroidism. Amplifying from RNA transcripts, the study obtained TCR beta CDR3 regions. The library came from an HTBI-primed first-round RT-PCR and a second-round multiplex PCR. TCRdb reanalysed the multiplex PCR reads using MiXCR and keeps one entry per CDR3 protein. The table has fewer than 650,000 distinct CDR3 sequences, approximately 22% seen once. The specimen was peripheral blood. The receptors derive from a woman aged 18 to 35 with stable Graves' hyperthyroidism. Some clones in this sample may be carry-over from other donors' samples.

V and J are TRBV12-3 or TRBV12-4 and TRBJ1-1; the D is unclear. Trimming shortened V by 5 bases and J by 11 bases, and 18 bases separated the two germline ends. This CDR3 has 13 residues. This chain's CDR3 is CASSLTSRGGAFF. The CDR3 nucleotides read TGTGCCAGCAGTCTAACCTCTCGCGGAGGCGCTTTCTTT.

Many counts were recorded for this clonotype. This rearrangement joins TRBV7-2 to TRBJ2-5, with D possibly matching TRBD1 (5 bases). CDR1 is SGHTA, CDR2 FQGNSA, per germline. V lost 4 bases to trimming and J lost 2 bases, with 11 bases between them. The CDR3 runs 14 residues. The CDR3 protein is CASSSGHRQETQYF. DNA for the CDR3: TGTGCCAGCAGCTCAGGCCACAGGCAAGAGACCCAGTACTTC.

In this sample, this clonotype turned up a few times. The V and J genes are TRBV6-1 and TRBJ1-5; 10 nucleotides agree with TRBD1. The CDR3 consists of 16 residues. With V trimmed by 6 bases and J by 0 bases, 5 bases remained unmatched. Per the germline V gene, CDR1 is MNHNS and CDR2 is SASEGT. The CDR3 sequence is CASSQGTGDSNQPQHF. As DNA, the CDR3 is TGTGCCAGCAGCCAAGGGACAGGGGATAGCAATCAGCCCCAGCATTTT.

This clonotype appeared a few times. The chain links TRBV9 to TRBJ1-5; D is uncertain. This CDR3 region has 13 residues. Per the germline V gene, CDR1 is SGDLS and CDR2 is YYNGEE. The V end lost 0 bases, the J end lost 8 bases, and 9 bases lay between the germline ends. This CDR3 is CASSVDGEEPQHF. As DNA, the CDR3 is TGTGCCAGCAGCGTAGATGGTGAAGAGCCCCAGCATTTT. The variable domain in full, with the rest retrieved from reference TRBV9 and TRBJ1-5, is DSGVTQTPKHLITATGQRVTLRCSPRSGDLSVYWYQQSLDQGLQFLIQYYNGEERAKGNILERFSAQQFPDLHSELNLSSLELGDSALYFCASSVDGEEPQHFGDGTRLSIL.

This clonotype showed up many times. The rearrangement links TRBV7-2 to TRBJ1-1; the D is unclear. V was cut by 5 bases and J by 6 bases, with 16 bases left in between. CDR1 is SGHTA and CDR2 is FQGNSA in the germline V gene. This CDR3 contains 14 residues. The CDR3 sequence is CASSPQPEVAEAFF. The CDR3, as DNA: TGTGCCAGCAGCCCGCAGCCTGAAGTGGCTGAAGCTTTCTTT.

The rearrangement joins TRBV28 to TRBJ2-7, with 12 bases lining up with TRBD2. V shed 4 bases and J 5 bases; nucleotides not matched to a gene: 6. Germline-derived CDR1 and CDR2 are MDHEN and SYDVKM. The CDR3 contains 15 residues. The CDR3 protein is CASSSGTSGSHEQYF. Written as DNA, the CDR3 is TGTGCCAGCAGTTCCGGGACTAGCGGGTCGCACGAGCAGTACTTC.

This clonotype was seen ten or more times. The chain combines TRBV6-1 with TRBJ1-2, with a tentative D call TRBD1 (5 bases). This CDR3 contains 13 residues. The V gene lost 2 bases and the J gene lost 9 bases, with 13 bases spanning the gap. Germline assignment: CDR1 MNHNS and CDR2 SASEGT. The CDR3 DNA reads as TGTGCCAGCAGTGAAAGGGACTTATTCAGCTACACCTTC. Translated: CASSERDLFSYTF.

This clonotype was seen more than once but under ten times. This chain connects TRBV28 to TRBJ2-7, with D possibly being TRBD2 (6 bases). The V end lost 7 bases, the J end lost 2 bases, and 12 bases lay between the germline ends. Germline CDR1 and CDR2: MDHEN and SYDVKM. CDR3 length equals 13 residues. CDR3 sequence: CASTLGTAYEQYF. As DNA, the CDR3 is TGTGCCAGCACCTTGGGGACTGCCTACGAGCAGTACTTC.

This clonotype was found many times. The chain employs TRBV6-5 and TRBJ2-2; D is undetermined. Germline CDR1 and CDR2: MNHEY and SVGAGI. The CDR3 covers 16 residues. V was cut by 0 bases and J by 2 bases, with 10 bases left in between. For the CDR3, the DNA is TGTGCCAGCAGTTACTCCGGGTTGGAAAACACCGGGGAGCTGTTTTTT. Its protein is CASSYSGLENTGELFF.

This clonotype was observed many times. CDR3: CASRELGYEQYF. In DNA form, the CDR3 reads TGTGCCAGCAGGGAACTGGGCTACGAGCAGTACTTC. This sequence joins TRBV2 and TRBJ2-7; D is undetermined. The CDR3 runs 12 residues. Looked up from germline, CDR1 is SNHLY and CDR2 is FYNNEI. V was shortened by 6 bases and J by 3 bases, with 9 bases between the two germline ends. Looking up the rest from reference TRBV2 and TRBJ2-7 gives the full variable domain: EPEVTQTPSHQVTQMGQEVILRCVPISNHLYFYWYRQILGQKVEFLVSFYNNEISEKSEIFDDQFSVERPDGSNFTLKIRSTKLEDSAMYFCASRELGYEQYFGPGTRLTVT.

This clonotype was counted at least ten times. The chain uses TRBV10-3 and TRBJ1-5; TRBD1 agrees at 9 bases. Germline assignment: CDR1 ENHRY and CDR2 SYGVKD. The CDR3 has 15 amino acids. V lost 0 bases, J lost 6 bases, and 3 bases stayed unmatched. The CDR3: CAISESTGGSQPQHF. In nucleotides, the CDR3 is TGTGCCATCAGTGAGTCGACAGGGGGTAGTCAGCCCCAGCATTTT.

This chain uses TRBV5-1 with TRBJ1-6; no reliable D call. The CDR3 runs to 14 residues. Germline V gene lookup returns CDR1 SGHRS and CDR2 YFSETQ. The V gene lost 5 bases and the J gene lost 7 bases, with 13 bases spanning the gap. The CDR3 nucleotides are TGCGCCAGCAGAACCGCGCCGGACAATTCACCCCTCCACTTT. It translates to CASRTAPDNSPLHF.

This clonotype was seen more than once but under ten times. The chain combines TRBV18 with TRBJ1-5; D unclear. CDR1 is KGHSH and CDR2 is LQKENI in the germline V gene. This CDR3 is 15 amino acids long. The ends were cut back, 3 bases at V and 0 bases at J, with 9 bases in the middle. CDR3 coding DNA: TGTGCCAGCTCACCGAGCACCAGTAGCAATCAGCCCCAGCATTTT. Its protein is CASSPSTSSNQPQHF. Complete variable domain (other parts from reference TRBV18 and TRBJ1-5): NAGVMQNPRHLVRRRGQEARLRCSPMKGHSHVYWYRQLPEEGLKFMVYLQKENIIDESGMPKERFSAEFPKEGPSILRIQQVVRGDSAAYFCASSPSTSSNQPQHFGDGTRLSIL.

This clonotype was detected ten times or more. The chain combines TRBV6-1 with TRBJ2-7; 8 bases line up with TRBD2. The germline CDR1 and CDR2 sequences are MNHNS and SASEGT. This CDR3 region has 13 residues. Germline trimming cut 7 bases from V and 4 bases from J; bases unmatched to any gene: 6. CDR3 nucleotide sequence: TGTGCCAGCATCGGGGGGGCTTCGTACGAGCAGTACTTC. Its protein product is CASIGGASYEQYF.

The sample holds a few counts of this clonotype. V gene TRBV3-1 combines with J gene TRBJ1-2; D uncertain. From germline, CDR1 is LGHDT and CDR2 YNNKEL (reference sequence). CDR3 length equals 11 residues. The V and J ends lost 3 bases and 6 bases respectively, with 5 bases between them. CDR3 region: CASSHADGYTF. The DNA of the CDR3 is TGTGCCAGCAGCCATGCAGATGGCTACACCTTC.

The rearrangement links TRBV30 to TRBJ1-2; D not resolved. CDR3 length: 13 amino acids. The germline V and J ends were trimmed by 0 bases and 8 bases, with 13 bases remaining between them. Germline loops: CDR1 GTSNPN, CDR2 SVGIG (reference sequence). The CDR3 here is CAWSVLGQTGYTF. The DNA of the CDR3 is TGTGCCTGGAGTGTACTAGGTCAGACGGGCTACACCTTC.

This chain connects TRBV19 to TRBJ1-2; no firm D call. Germline V gene lookup returns CDR1 LNHDA and CDR2 SQIVND (reference sequence). CDR3 size: 15 residues. The V gene lost 1 base and the J gene lost 0 bases, with 9 bases spanning the gap. The CDR3 is CASSIVGSANYGYTF. The CDR3 DNA reads TGTGCCAGTAGTATAGTAGGCAGTGCTAACTATGGCTACACCTTC.

The V gene is TRBV6-1, the J gene TRBJ1-2; D unclear. This CDR3 comprises 16 residues. V was shortened by 8 bases and J by 2 bases, with 21 bases between the two germline ends. CDR1 and CDR2 (germline): MNHNS, SASEGT. The CDR3 loop reads CASLEGMGFTNYGYTF. CDR3 DNA sequence: TGTGCCAGCCTCGAAGGGATGGGTTTTACGAACTATGGCTACACCTTC.

The chain uses TRBV4-1 and TRBJ1-1, with D perhaps matching TRBD1 (5 bases). V lost 2 bases, J lost 1 base, and 8 bases lay in between. Germline-derived CDR1 and CDR2 are MGHRA and YSYEKL. The CDR3 spans 14 residues. The CDR3 coding sequence is TGCGCCAGCAGCCAACGGACACCGAACACTGAAGCTTTCTTT. Its protein product is CASSQRTPNTEAFF.